These T cell receptor beta chains were read from a single sample in a study of graft-versus-host responses after intestinal transplantation. The antigens these receptors bind are not known. Using immunoSEQ multiplex PCR, the repertoire was profiled, and TCRdb retains in-frame clones only, with some absent. The sample consists of over 90,000 clones, 91% of them appearing once. The sample in question was unstimulated CD4+ T cells sorted from spleen or lymph node cells, obtained before transplant. These receptors all come from a human donor who was the organ donor for an intestinal transplant. CDR3s include the opening cysteine and the closing phenylalanine or tryptophan. Each record gives: clone size, D gene, V gene, J gene, CDR3 protein, CDR3 DNA. The D gene is left open where the match is weak. Expanded clones are given a class, and other clones once, few, many or no size at all.

>once|-|TRBV4-1|TRBJ1-1
CASSRRGDGNTEAFF
TGCGCCAGCAGCCGTCGGGGGGACGGAAACACTGAAGCTTTCTTT
>-|TRBD1|TRBV15|TRBJ2-5
CATSAGTVPQETQYF
TGTGCCACCAGCGCCGGGACAGTGCCCCAAGAGACCCAGTACTTC
>-|-|TRBV29-1|TRBJ2-6
CSVGGRTPSGANVLTF
TGCAGCGTTGGGGGCAGAACACCATCTGGGGCCAACGTCCTGACTTTC
>-|TRBD1|TRBV4-2|TRBJ2-5
CASSQGTGAKETQYF
TGTGCCAGCAGCCAAGGTACAGGGGCTAAAGAGACCCAGTACTTC
>few|-|TRBV4-1|TRBJ1-4
CASAYPGRGEKLFF
TGCGCCAGCGCATATCCCGGCAGGGGTGAAAAACTGTTTTTT
>-|-|TRBV20-1|TRBJ1-6
CSARLAGALHF
TGCAGTGCTAGATTGGCGGGGGCACTCCACTTT
>-|-|TRBV2|TRBJ2-3
CASSEDTPRLVPESGTSTDTQYF
TGTGCCAGCAGTGAAGATACCCCCAGATTGGTGCCGGAGTCGGGAACTAGCACAGATACGCAGTATTTT
>-|-|TRBV6-5|TRBJ1-3
CASSYTGTLSGNTIYF
TGTGCCAGCAGTTACACAGGGACCCTCTCTGGAAACACCATATATTTT
>once|-|TRBV7-2|TRBJ1-3
CASSLETEISGNTIYF
TGTGCCAGCAGCTTAGAAACAGAGATCTCTGGAAACACCATATATTTT
>-|-|TRBV7-2|TRBJ1-4
CASSRQKQVFGEKLFF
TGTGCCAGCAGCCGGCAAAAACAGGTCTTTGGTGAAAAACTGTTTTTT
>-|TRBD1|TRBV6-1|TRBJ2-2
CASRPQGARGELFF
TGTGCCAGCAGGCCACAGGGGGCCCGGGGGGAGCTGTTTTTT
>-|-|TRBV4-3|TRBJ2-3
CASSQDLAGAFTQYF
TGCGCCAGCAGCCAAGATTTGGCGGGGGCTTTTACGCAGTATTTT
>-|-|TRBV5-6|TRBJ1-1
CASSWTVSTEAFF
TGTGCCAGCAGCTGGACAGTTTCCACTGAAGCTTTCTTT
>-|TRBD2|TRBV5-1|TRBJ2-5
CASSRGLAGAQETQYF
TGCGCCAGCAGCCGGGGGCTAGCGGGGGCCCAAGAGACCCAGTACTTC
>-|TRBD2|TRBV4-3|TRBJ2-7
CASSQRGGRWDEQYF
TGCGCCAGCAGCCAACGGGGGGGGCGCTGGGACGAGCAGTACTTC
>-|-|TRBV4-2|TRBJ2-7
CASSQDRTPSYEQYF
TGTGCCAGCAGCCAAGACCGGACACCCTCCTACGAGCAGTACTTC